Each of the 13 T cell receptor beta chains below was sequenced from the same sample in a study of technical replicates of blood from a few donors. Generated by immunoSEQ multiplex PCR, the TCRdb table keeps only in-frame clones and is missing some. In the table there are approximately 29,000 clones, around nine tenths of which are singletons. The specimen sequenced was PBMCs. The origin of the receptors is a human donor in good health. Some clones in this sample may be carry-over from other donors' samples.

The chain couples TRBV13 to TRBJ2-1, with D uncertain. V was clipped by 0 bases and J by 0 bases, with 9 bases between them. This CDR3 has 16 amino acids. Germline V gene lookup returns CDR1 PRHDT and CDR2 FYEKMQ (reference sequence). The CDR3 here is CASSLGEPSSYNEQFF. CDR3 DNA: TGTGCCAGCAGCTTAGGCGAACCCAGCTCCTACAATGAGCAGTTCTTC.

This clone was recorded once. DNA for the CDR3: TGCAGCGTTGTGGGAGGCACGAGAGAGACCCAGTACTTC. Residues: CSVVGGTRETQYF. The chain uses TRBV29-1 and TRBJ2-5; maybe TRBD2 (6 bases). The CDR3 has 13 amino acids. The germline CDR1 and CDR2 sequences are SQVTM and ANQGSEA. V was trimmed by 4 bases and J by 4 bases, leaving 13 bases between them.

The chain joins TRBV7-9 to TRBJ2-2; possibly TRBD2 for D (5 bases). This CDR3 spans 15 amino acids. Germline V lookup: CDR1 SEHNR, CDR2 FQNEAQ (reference sequence). The V end was cut by 6 bases, the J end by 0 bases, with 11 bases between. The CDR3 DNA reads as TGTGCCAGCAGGAATGGACTGGCGAACACCGGGGAGCTGTTTTTT. Translation: CASRNGLANTGELFF.

V and J are TRBV9 and TRBJ2-7; 9 nucleotides line up with TRBD2. The germline V gene has CDR1 SGDLS and CDR2 YYNGEE. The V segment lost 0 bases and the J segment 4 bases; nucleotides outside the gene matches: 2. This CDR3 is 14 amino acids long. The CDR3 bases are TGTGCCAGCAGCGTAGGGGCGGGGGGGTACGAGCAGTACTTC. Protein sequence: CASSVGAGGYEQYF.

Written as DNA, the CDR3 is TGTGCCAGCAGTTGGGGGAGGGCTAGCACAGATACGCAGTATTTT. Amino acid sequence: CASSWGRASTDTQYF. The chain recombines TRBV6-5 with TRBJ2-3; 7 positions match TRBD2. Germline assignment: CDR1 MNHEY and CDR2 SVGAGI. V lost 4 bases to trimming and J lost 0 bases; unmatched junction nucleotides: 4. This CDR3 is built from 15 residues.

This clone was counted a single time. This chain uses TRBV11-3 with TRBJ2-7; D call uncertain. V was pared by 8 bases and J by 1 base, with 15 bases between. The CDR3 spans 14 residues. Germline V gives CDR1 SGHNT, CDR2 YENEEA. In nucleotides, the CDR3 is TGTGCCAGCGCCCCCGGCGGAATTTCCTACGAGCAGTACTTC. This sequence encodes CASAPGGISYEQYF.

This sequence joins TRBV11-3 and TRBJ1-1; D remains ambiguous. CDR1 SGHNT and CDR2 YENEEA come from the germline V gene. CDR3 length: 12 amino acids. Trimming removed 2 bases from V and 6 bases from J, with 7 bases in between. DNA for the CDR3: TGTGCCAGCAGCTTACGAGGGTCTGAAGCTTTCTTT. Translating it yields CASSLRGSEAFF.

The genes are TRBV5-1 and TRBJ1-6; the D gene is possibly TRBD1 (5 bases). The germline V gene has CDR1 SGHRS and CDR2 YFSETQ. V gave up 3 bases and J gave up 5 bases, with 15 bases separating them. The CDR3 is made up of 16 amino acids. CDR3 nucleotides: TGCGCCAGCAGCTACAGGAACCTTAAAGATAATTCACCCCTCCACTTT. Translation: CASSYRNLKDNSPLHF. Full variable domain (outside the CDR3, taken from reference TRBV5-1 and TRBJ1-6): KAGVTQTPRYLIKTRGQQVTLSCSPISGHRSVSWYQQTPGQGLQFLFEYFSETQRNKGNFPGRFSGRQFSNSRSEMNVSTLELGDSALYLCASSYRNLKDNSPLHFGNGTRLTVT.

This clone is classed as medium-sized. The chain employs TRBV4-1 and TRBJ1-2, with D perhaps TRBD1 (5 bases). The CDR3 length is 15 residues. Trimming took 5 bases from V and 0 from J, leaving 13 bases between them. From germline, CDR1 is MGHRA and CDR2 YSYEKL. CDR3 in DNA: TGCGCCAGCAGCTGGAAAGGGGATACTAACTATGGCTACACCTTC. This gives the protein CASSWKGDTNYGYTF.

This chain connects TRBV2 to TRBJ2-7; 9 bases line up with TRBD2. The V segment lost 6 bases and the J segment 2 bases; nucleotides outside the gene matches: 8. The CDR3 contains 15 residues. Looked up from germline, CDR1 is SNHLY and CDR2 is FYNNEI. The chain's CDR3 is CASRVSGSVTYEQYF. CDR3 coding DNA: TGTGCCAGCAGGGTTAGCGGGAGTGTCACCTACGAGCAGTACTTC.

The chain uses TRBV7-2 and TRBJ2-3; D possibly corresponds to TRBD1 (6 bases). The length of the CDR3 is 16 residues. Looked up from germline, CDR1 is SGHTA and CDR2 is FQGNSA. V dropped 6 bases and J dropped 1 base, with 17 bases sitting between them. The CDR3 DNA follows: TGTGCCAGCAGTCCCACTAGGGGGACCGGCACAGATACGCAGTATTTT. This sequence encodes CASSPTRGTGTDTQYF.

The chain recombines TRBV29-1 with TRBJ1-1, with D unresolved. V lost 7 bases and J 4 bases, leaving 13 bases between the germline ends. Germline values: CDR1 SQVTM, CDR2 ANQGSEA. The CDR3 extends over 12 amino acids. CDR3 protein: CSAIPPGTEAFF. The CDR3 bases are TGCAGCGCCATCCCACCGGGCACTGAAGCTTTCTTT.

This chain joins TRBV5-8 and TRBJ2-3, with no clear D. The CDR3 has 14 residues. Germline lookup yields CDR1 SGHTS and CDR2 YDEGEE. V was cut by 3 bases and J by 6 bases, with 14 bases left in between. CDR3 residues: CASSSGTPRDTQYF. In DNA, the CDR3 is TGTGCCAGCAGCTCAGGCACTCCCCGGGATACGCAGTATTTT.